The entry below gives a single T cell receptor beta chain sequence along with its context. This sample stems from a study of blood T cell repertoires in COVID-19. TCRdb's table, derived via immunoSEQ multiplex PCR, lists solely in-frame clones and lacks some. The sample comprises 200,000 or so clones, 70% to 90% of which are singletons, and roughly 9.8% rests with the top ten. Sequencing was performed on peripheral blood. This receptor was identified in a human donor with active or convalescent COVID-19. The donor label of this sample is uncertain.

CDR3 region: CASSLGGTASGNTIYF. The DNA for the CDR3 is TGCGCCAGCAGCTTGGGCGGGACGGCCTCTGGAAACACCATATATTTT. The chain recombines TRBV5-1 with TRBJ1-3, with D perhaps matching TRBD1 (5 bases). Trimming shortened V by 0 bases and J by 0 bases, and 10 bases separated the two germline ends. The CDR3 sequence is 16 residues long. The V gene's germline CDR1 is SGHRS and CDR2 YFSETQ.